These 14 T cell receptor beta chains were sequenced from one sample in a study of T cells in women clearing cervical HPV infection. The repertoire was sequenced with immunoSEQ multiplex PCR; TCRdb's copy has only in-frame clones and lacks some. The specimen's table records 35,000 to 45,000 clones. What was sequenced was blood buffy coat. The receptors stem from a woman aged 18 to 75 with a cervical HPV16 infection that either progressed to CIN3+ or cleared (not recorded which).

Notes on this clone: The junction departs from germline at one end; a sequencing error may be responsible. The missing CDR3 end, 3 residues past where the read stops, is filled in from the germline J gene. The chain carries TRBV14 and TRBJ2-3; D remains ambiguous. The CDR3 runs 13 residues. Per the germline V gene, CDR1 is SGHDN and CDR2 is FVKESK. The DNA read from the CDR3 is TGTGCTAGCAGTCGGTTGGGCAATCAGCCG. This encodes CASSRLGNQP. The whole CDR3 reads CASSRLGNQPQYF.

Concerning this clone: The CDR3 goes on 3 residues after the read ends, and that part is filled in from the germline J gene. V usage is TRBV5-6 and J usage is TRBJ2-3, with D possibly matching TRBD1 (6 bases). Looked up from germline, CDR1 is SGHDT and CDR2 is YYEEEE. CDR3 length: 13 amino acids. CDR3 bases read: TGTGCCAGCAGCTTTTCCGGGACACCAACG. Encoded protein: CASSFSGTPT. The CDR3, in full, reads CASSFSGTPTQYF.

CDR3 DNA, as far as it was read: TGTGCCAGCAGCTTAGAGGCGGGGGGGTACAATGAG. Protein product: CASSLEAGGYNE. The entire CDR3 protein reads CASSLEAGGYNEQFF. This chain links TRBV7-9 with TRBJ2-1; TRBD2 aligns across 9 bases. The read ends 3 residues before the CDR3 terminus; that terminus is restored from the germline J gene. The junction had 2 bases not matched to a gene; V was cut back by 1 base and J by 4 bases. The CDR3 has 15 residues. The germline V gene has CDR1 SEHNR and CDR2 FQNEAQ (reference sequence). Full variable domain (outside the CDR3, taken from reference TRBV7-9 and TRBJ2-1): DTGVSQNPRHKITKRGQNVTFRCDPISEHNRLYWYRQTLGQGPEFLTYFQNEAQLEKSRLLSDRFSAERPKGSFSTLEIQRTEQGDSAMYLCASSLEAGGYNEQFFGPGTRLTVL.

With respect to this clone: The CDR3 end lies 3 residues beyond the end of the read and is filled in from the germline J gene. The chain combines TRBV9 with TRBJ2-3; 7 bases fit TRBD1. Germline CDR1 is SGDLS and CDR2 is YYNGEE. The CDR3 totals 15 residues. V dropped 4 bases and J dropped 2; count of bases not matched to a gene: 7. The part of the CDR3 DNA that was read is TGTGCCAGCAGCCTACCGGGACAGTTCACAGATACG. This gives the protein CASSLPGQFTDT. The whole CDR3 is CASSLPGQFTDTQYF. The complete variable domain, with remaining parts taken from reference TRBV9 and TRBJ2-3, reads DSGVTQTPKHLITATGQRVTLRCSPRSGDLSVYWYQQSLDQGLQFLIQYYNGEERAKGNILERFSAQQFPDLHSELNLSSLELGDSALYFCASSLPGQFTDTQYFGPGTRLTVL.

About this clone: The read terminates 3 residues before the CDR3 end, so the remaining end is supplied by the germline J gene. The chain uses TRBV5-1 and TRBJ2-7; D is perhaps TRBD2 (6 bases). The germline V gene has CDR1 SGHRS and CDR2 YFSETQ. V shed 0 bases and J shed 0 bases, with 19 bases lying between them. CDR3 size: 18 residues. The CDR3 DNA, read in part, is TGCGCCAGCAGCTTGGGGGCCGAGGCGGGGCCCAGCTCCTACGAG. It is translated as CASSLGAEAGPSSYE. The full-length CDR3 reads as CASSLGAEAGPSSYEQYF.

Incomplete CDR3 DNA: TGCGCCAGCAGCTCTTCGACCTTACCCCCGGGCACTGAA. Its protein product is CASSSSTLPPGTE. From start to end, the CDR3 is CASSSSTLPPGTEAFF. V and J are TRBV5-1 and TRBJ1-1, with D unresolved. The CDR3 end falls 3 residues outside the read, so it is completed with the germline J gene. Germline-derived CDR1 and CDR2 are SGHRS and YFSETQ. The V gene lost 3 bases and the J gene lost 4 bases, with 19 bases spanning the gap. This CDR3 has 16 amino acids.

Turning to this clone: The CDR3 goes on 3 residues after the read ends, and that part is filled in from the germline J gene. The V call is TRBV5-1, the J call TRBJ1-4; D not certain. Per germline, CDR1 SGHRS and CDR2 YFSETQ. CDR3 length equals 16 residues. V was shortened by 0 bases and J by 0 bases, with 9 bases between the two germline ends. Incomplete CDR3 DNA: TGCGCCAGCAGCTTGGATTTATCGGCAACTAATGAAAAA. Its protein product is CASSLDLSATNEK. The whole CDR3 reads CASSLDLSATNEKLFF.

Comments on this clone: The read ends 3 residues shy of where the CDR3 ends; the end is completed using the germline J gene. V gene TRBV9 combines with J gene TRBJ2-1; 11 nucleotides agree with TRBD2. CDR3 size: 16 residues. The germline V gene encodes CDR1 SGDLS and CDR2 YYNGEE. V lost 3 bases to trimming and J lost 4 bases; unmatched junction nucleotides: 6. The sequenced CDR3 bases are TGTGCCAGCAGCGGCACCGGGACTAGCGGATACAATGAG. Protein product: CASSGTGTSGYNE. The CDR3 reads in full as CASSGTGTSGYNEQFF.

Concerning this clone: The CDR3 extends 3 residues past the end of the read, so its final part is completed from the germline J gene. The genes are TRBV20-1 and TRBJ2-5; 8 bases agree with TRBD1. The CDR3 sequence is 13 residues long. CDR1 and CDR2 from the germline V gene are DFQATT and SNEGSKA (reference sequence). The trim removed 5 bases at V and 1 base at J, leaving 3 bases unmatched. CDR3 bases read: TGCAGTGCTCCGACAGGGGCCCAAGAGACC. Its protein product is CSAPTGAQET. The complete CDR3 sequence is CSAPTGAQETQYF.

With regard to this clone: The CDR3 end lies 3 residues beyond the end of the read and is filled in from the germline J gene. The chain has TRBV7-6 and TRBJ2-1, with 10 bases lining up with TRBD1. V dropped 3 bases and J dropped 0; count of bases not matched to a gene: 2. CDR3 length: 16 residues. Germline V gives CDR1 SGHVS, CDR2 FNYEAQ. CDR3 region: CASSLGTGASYNEQFF. CDR3 DNA (partial): TGTGCCAGCAGCTTGGGGACAGGGGCCTCCTACAATGAG.

On this clone itself: Coverage ceases 3 residues before the CDR3 finishes, and the germline J gene fills in the end. The genes are TRBV20-1 and TRBJ2-1, with 8 bases lining up with TRBD2. CDR3 size: 15 residues. J gave up 6 bases and V 1 base, and 8 bases lay outside the gene matches. Germline V gene data show CDR1 as DFQATT and CDR2 as SNEGSKA (reference sequence). The CDR3 is CSARVASGSPNEQFF. The CDR3 bases that were read are TGCAGTGCTAGAGTAGCCAGCGGGAGCCCCAATGAG.

Regarding this clone: The CDR3 end falls 3 residues outside the read, so it is completed with the germline J gene. The chain links TRBV5-1 to TRBJ2-1; no clear D gene. Per the germline V gene, CDR1 is SGHRS and CDR2 is YFSETQ. Between the trimmed V and J ends, which lost 0 bases and 2 bases, there was a span of 6 bases. CDR3 length: 14 amino acids. Incomplete CDR3 DNA: TGCGCCAGCAGCTTGGAGGGCACCTACAATGAG. Protein sequence: CASSLEGTYNE. The CDR3, in full, reads CASSLEGTYNEQFF.

In regard to this clone: The read comes to an end 3 residues before the CDR3 does, leaving the germline J gene to fill in the end. Other DNA sequences in this sample translate to the same CDR3. V is TRBV5-1 and J is TRBJ1-3; 7 bases are a match to TRBD1. Germline CDR1 SGHRS, CDR2 YFSETQ. This CDR3 region has 14 residues. V was clipped by 4 bases and J by 3 bases; unmatched bases: 4. The CDR3 bases that were read are TGCGCCAGCAGCCCCGGGGACAGTGGAAACACC. It is translated as CASSPGDSGNT. The whole CDR3 protein is CASSPGDSGNTIYF.

Turning to this clone: From the germline J gene comes the end of the CDR3, since the read stops 3 residues before it. The rearrangement uses TRBV5-1 and TRBJ2-7, with D possibly matching TRBD2 (6 bases). V lost 0 bases and J 0 bases, leaving 10 bases between the germline ends. This CDR3 contains 15 residues. The germline CDR1 and CDR2 sequences are SGHRS and YFSETQ. CDR3 DNA (partial): TGCGCCAGCAGCTTGGGGGGACTGAGCTCCTACGAG. Its protein is CASSLGGLSSYE. The entire CDR3 sequence reads CASSLGGLSSYEQYF. The whole variable domain, remainder taken from reference TRBV5-1 and TRBJ2-7, is KAGVTQTPRYLIKTRGQQVTLSCSPISGHRSVSWYQQTPGQGLQFLFEYFSETQRNKGNFPGRFSGRQFSNSRSEMNVSTLELGDSALYLCASSLGGLSSYEQYFGPGTRLTVT.